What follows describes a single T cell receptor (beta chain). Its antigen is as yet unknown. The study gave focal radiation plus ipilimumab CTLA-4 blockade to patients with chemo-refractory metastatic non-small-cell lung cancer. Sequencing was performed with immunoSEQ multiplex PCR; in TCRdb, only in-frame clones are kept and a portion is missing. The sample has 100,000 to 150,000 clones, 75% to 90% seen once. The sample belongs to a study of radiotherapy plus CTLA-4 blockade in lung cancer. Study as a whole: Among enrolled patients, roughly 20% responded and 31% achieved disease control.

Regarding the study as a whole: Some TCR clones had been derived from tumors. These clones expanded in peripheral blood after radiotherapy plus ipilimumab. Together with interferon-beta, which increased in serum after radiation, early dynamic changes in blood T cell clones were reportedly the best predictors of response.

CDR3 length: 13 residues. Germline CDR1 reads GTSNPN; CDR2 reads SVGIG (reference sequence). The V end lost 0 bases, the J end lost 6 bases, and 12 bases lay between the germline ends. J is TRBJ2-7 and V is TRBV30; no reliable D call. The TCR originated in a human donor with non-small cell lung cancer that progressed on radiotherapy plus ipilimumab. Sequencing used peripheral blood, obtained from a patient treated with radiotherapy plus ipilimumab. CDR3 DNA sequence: TGTGCCTGGAGTGTACGCTCCCCCGGCGAGCAGTACTTC. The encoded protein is CAWSVRSPGEQYF.